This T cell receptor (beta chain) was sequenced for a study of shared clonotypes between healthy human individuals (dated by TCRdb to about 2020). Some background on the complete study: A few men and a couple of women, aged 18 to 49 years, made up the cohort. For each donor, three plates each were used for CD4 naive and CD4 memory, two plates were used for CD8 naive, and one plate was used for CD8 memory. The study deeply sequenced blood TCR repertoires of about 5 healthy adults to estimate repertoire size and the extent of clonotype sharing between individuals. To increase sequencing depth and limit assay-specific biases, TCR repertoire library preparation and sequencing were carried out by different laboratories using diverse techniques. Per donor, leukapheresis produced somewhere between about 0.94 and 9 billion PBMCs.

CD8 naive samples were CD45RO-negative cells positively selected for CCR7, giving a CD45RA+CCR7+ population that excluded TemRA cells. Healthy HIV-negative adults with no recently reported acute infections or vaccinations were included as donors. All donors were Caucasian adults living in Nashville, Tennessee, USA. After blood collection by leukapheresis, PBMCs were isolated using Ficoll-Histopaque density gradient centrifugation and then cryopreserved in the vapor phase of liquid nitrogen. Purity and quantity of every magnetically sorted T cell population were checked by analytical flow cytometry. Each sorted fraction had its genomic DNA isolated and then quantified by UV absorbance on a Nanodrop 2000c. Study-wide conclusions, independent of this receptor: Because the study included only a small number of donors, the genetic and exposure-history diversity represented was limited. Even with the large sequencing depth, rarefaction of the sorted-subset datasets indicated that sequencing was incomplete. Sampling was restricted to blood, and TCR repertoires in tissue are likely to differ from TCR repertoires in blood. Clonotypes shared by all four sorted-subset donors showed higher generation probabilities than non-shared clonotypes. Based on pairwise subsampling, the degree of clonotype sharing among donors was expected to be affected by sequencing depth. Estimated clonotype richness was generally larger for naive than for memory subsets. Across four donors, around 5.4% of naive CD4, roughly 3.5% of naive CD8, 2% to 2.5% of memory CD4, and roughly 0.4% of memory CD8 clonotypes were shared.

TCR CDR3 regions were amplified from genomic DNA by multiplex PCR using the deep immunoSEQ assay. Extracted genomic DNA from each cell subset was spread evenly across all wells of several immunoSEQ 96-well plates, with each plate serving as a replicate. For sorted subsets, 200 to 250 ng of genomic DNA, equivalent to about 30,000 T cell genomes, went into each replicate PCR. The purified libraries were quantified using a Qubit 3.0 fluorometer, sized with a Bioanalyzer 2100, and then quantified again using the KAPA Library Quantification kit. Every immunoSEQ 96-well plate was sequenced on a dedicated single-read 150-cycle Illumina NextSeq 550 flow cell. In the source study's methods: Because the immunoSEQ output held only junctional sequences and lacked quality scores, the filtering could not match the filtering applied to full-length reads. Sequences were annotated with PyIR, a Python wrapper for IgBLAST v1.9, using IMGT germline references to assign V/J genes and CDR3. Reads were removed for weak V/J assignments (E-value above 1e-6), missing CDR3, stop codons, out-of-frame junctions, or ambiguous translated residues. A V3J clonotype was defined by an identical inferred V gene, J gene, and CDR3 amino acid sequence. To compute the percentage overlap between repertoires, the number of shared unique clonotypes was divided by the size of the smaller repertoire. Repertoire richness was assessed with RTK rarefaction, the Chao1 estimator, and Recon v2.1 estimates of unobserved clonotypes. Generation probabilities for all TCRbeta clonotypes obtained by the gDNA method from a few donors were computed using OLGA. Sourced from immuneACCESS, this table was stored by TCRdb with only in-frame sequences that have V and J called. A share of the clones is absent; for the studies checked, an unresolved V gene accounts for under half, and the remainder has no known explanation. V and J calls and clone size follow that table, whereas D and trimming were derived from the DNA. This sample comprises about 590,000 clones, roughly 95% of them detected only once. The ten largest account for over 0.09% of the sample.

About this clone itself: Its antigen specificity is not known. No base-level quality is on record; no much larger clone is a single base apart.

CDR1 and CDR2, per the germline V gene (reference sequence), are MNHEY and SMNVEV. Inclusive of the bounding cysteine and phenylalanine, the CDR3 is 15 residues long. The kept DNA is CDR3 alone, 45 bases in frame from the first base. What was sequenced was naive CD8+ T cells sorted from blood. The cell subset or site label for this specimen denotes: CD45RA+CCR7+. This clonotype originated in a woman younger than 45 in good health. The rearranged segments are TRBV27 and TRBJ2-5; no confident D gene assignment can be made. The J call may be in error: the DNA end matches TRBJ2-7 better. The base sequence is TGTGCCAGCAGTTTAACCCCTACCCGCTCCTACGAGCAGTACTTC. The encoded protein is CASSLTPTRSYEQYF.